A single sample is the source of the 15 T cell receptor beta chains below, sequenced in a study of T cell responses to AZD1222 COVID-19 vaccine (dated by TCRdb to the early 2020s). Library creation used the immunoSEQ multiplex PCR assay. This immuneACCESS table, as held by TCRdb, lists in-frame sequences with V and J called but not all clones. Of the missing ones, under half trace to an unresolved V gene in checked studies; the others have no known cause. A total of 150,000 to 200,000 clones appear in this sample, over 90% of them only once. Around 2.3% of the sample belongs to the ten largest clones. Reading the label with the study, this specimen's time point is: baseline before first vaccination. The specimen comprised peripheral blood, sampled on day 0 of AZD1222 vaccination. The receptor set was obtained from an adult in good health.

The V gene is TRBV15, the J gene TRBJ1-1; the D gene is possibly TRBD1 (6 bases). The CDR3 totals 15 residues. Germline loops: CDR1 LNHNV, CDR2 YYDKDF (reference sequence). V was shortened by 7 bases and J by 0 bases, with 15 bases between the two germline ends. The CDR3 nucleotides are TGTGCCACCATCCGAGGGGGTCGGATGAACACTGAAGCTTTCTTT. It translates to CATIRGGRMNTEAFF.

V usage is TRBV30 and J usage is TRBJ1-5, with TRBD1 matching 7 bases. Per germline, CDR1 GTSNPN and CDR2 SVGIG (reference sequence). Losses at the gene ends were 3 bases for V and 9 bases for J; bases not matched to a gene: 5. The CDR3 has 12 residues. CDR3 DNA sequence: TGTGCCTGGAGCAGACAGGGTTGGCCCCAGCATTTT. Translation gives CAWSRQGWPQHF.

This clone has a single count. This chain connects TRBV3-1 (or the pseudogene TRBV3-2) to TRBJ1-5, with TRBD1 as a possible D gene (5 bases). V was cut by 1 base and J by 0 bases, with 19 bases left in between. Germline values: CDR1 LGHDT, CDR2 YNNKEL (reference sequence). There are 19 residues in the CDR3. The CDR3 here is CASSQGIGTPKNSNQPQHF. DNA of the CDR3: TGTGCCAGCAGCCAAGGAATAGGGACGCCCAAAAATAGCAATCAGCCCCAGCATTTT.

In DNA, the CDR3 is TGTGCCACCAGTGGTAGGGAACAAGAGACCCAGTACTTC. It specifies CATSGREQETQYF. The rearrangement joins TRBV24-1 to TRBJ2-5; D unclear. CDR3 length equals 13 residues. The V gene's germline CDR1 is KGHDR and CDR2 SFDVKD. The V end lost 5 bases, the J end lost 2 bases, and 8 bases lay between the germline ends.

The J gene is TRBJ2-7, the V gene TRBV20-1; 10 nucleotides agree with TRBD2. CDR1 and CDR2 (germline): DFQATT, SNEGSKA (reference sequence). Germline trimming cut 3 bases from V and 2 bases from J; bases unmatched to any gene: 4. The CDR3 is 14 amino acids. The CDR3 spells CSASGLAGAYEQYF. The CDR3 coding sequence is TGCAGTGCTAGTGGGCTAGCGGGGGCCTACGAGCAGTACTTC.

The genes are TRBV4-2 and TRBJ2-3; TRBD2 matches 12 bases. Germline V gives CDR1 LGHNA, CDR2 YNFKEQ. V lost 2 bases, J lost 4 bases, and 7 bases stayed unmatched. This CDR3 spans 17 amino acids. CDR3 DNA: TGTGCCAGCAGCCAAAACACACTAGCGGGAGGCCCAGATACGCAGTATTTT. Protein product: CASSQNTLAGGPDTQYF.

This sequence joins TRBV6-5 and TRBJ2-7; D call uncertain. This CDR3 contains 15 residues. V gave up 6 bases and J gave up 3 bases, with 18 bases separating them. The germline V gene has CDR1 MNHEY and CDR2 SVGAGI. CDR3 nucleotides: TGTGCCAGCAGGGCCCACTCAGATAAAGGCTACGAGCAGTACTTC. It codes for CASRAHSDKGYEQYF.

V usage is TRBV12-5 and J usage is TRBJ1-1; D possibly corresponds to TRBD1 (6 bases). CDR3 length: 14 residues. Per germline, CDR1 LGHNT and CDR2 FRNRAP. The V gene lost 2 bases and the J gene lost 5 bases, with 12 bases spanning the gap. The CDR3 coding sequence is TGTGCTAGTGGTTTGCTTGACAGGAAAACTGAAGCTTTCTTT. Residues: CASGLLDRKTEAFF.

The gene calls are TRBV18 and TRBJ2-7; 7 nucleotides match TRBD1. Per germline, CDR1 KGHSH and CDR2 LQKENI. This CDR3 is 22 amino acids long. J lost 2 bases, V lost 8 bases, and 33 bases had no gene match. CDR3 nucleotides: TGTGCCAGCCCAGTCGGGACGGGACAGCGAAGATACCCGGTGAGCAAGCCCTACGAGCAGTACTTC. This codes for CASPVGTGQRRYPVSKPYEQYF.

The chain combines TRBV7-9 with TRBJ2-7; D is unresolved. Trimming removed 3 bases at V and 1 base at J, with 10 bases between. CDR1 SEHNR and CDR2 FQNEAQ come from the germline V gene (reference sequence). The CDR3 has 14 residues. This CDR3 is CASSLGLKSYEQYF. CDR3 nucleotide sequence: TGTGCCAGCAGCTTGGGCTTGAAGTCCTACGAGCAGTACTTC.

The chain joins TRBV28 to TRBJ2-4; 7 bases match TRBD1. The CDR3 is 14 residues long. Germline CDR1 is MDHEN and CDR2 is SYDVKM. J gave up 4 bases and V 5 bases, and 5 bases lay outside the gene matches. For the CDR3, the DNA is TGTGCCAGCAGTGCACCGGGACAGAAAAACATTCAGTACTTC. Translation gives CASSAPGQKNIQYF.

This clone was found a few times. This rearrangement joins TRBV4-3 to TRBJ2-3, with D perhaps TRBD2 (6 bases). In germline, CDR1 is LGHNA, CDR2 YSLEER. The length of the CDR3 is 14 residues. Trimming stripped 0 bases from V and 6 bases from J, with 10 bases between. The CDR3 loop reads CASSQEAGTDTQYF. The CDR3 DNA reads TGCGCCAGCAGCCAAGAGGCAGGGACTGATACGCAGTATTTT.

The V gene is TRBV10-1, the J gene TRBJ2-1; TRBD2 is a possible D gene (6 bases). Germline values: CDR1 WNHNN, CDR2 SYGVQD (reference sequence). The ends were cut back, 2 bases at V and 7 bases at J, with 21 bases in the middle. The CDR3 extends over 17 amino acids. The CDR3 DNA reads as TGCGCCAGCAGTGAGACGCATCGGGAGAACCCCGTGAATGAGCAGTTCTTC. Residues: CASSETHRENPVNEQFF.

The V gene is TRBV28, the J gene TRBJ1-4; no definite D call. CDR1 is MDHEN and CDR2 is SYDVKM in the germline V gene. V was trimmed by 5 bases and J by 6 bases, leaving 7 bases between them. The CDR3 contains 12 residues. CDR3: CASSAGDEKLFF. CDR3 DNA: TGTGCCAGCAGTGCCGGGGATGAAAAACTGTTTTTT. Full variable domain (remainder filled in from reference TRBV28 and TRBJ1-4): DVKVTQSSRYLVKRTGEKVFLECVQDMDHENMFWYRQDPGLGLRLIYFSYDVKMKEKGDIPEGYSVSREKKERFSLILESASTNQTSMYLCASSAGDEKLFFGSGTQLSVL.

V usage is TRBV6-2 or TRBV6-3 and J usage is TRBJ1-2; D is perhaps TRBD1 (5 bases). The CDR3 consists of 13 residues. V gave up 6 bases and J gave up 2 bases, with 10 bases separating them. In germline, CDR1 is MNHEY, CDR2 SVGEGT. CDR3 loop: CASSNGHNYGYTF. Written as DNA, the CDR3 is TGTGCCAGCAGCAACGGACACAACTATGGCTACACCTTC.